The 9 T cell receptor beta chains presented below share a single source sample, sequenced in a study of cytomegalovirus exposure and HLA in healthy donors. PCR was performed using 60 Vbeta and 13 Jbeta primers. Clones were read by immunoSEQ multiplex PCR, and TCRdb kept only the in-frame ones, dropping some. The table shows 150,000 or so clones, with about 80% occurring only once. Sequenced sample: PBMCs. The receptors originated from a middle-aged woman in good health and CMV-seronegative.

This chain connects TRBV6-1 to TRBJ2-5; 10 bases agree with TRBD2. Germline V lookup: CDR1 MNHNS, CDR2 SASEGT. Germline trimming cut 6 bases from V and 5 bases from J; bases unmatched to any gene: 9. This CDR3 region has 15 residues. The CDR3 reads CASSPSGREGETQYF. In DNA, the CDR3 is TGTGCCAGCAGCCCCAGCGGGAGGGAGGGGGAGACCCAGTACTTC.

This chain joins TRBV19 and TRBJ2-7; 10 nucleotides match TRBD2. CDR1 and CDR2 from the germline V gene are LNHDA and SQIVND (reference sequence). Unmatched junction bases numbered 7, after V lost 6 bases and J lost 5 bases. The CDR3 is made up of 14 amino acids. CDR3 amino acids: CASRASGSFHEQYF. The CDR3 DNA is TGTGCCAGTAGGGCTAGCGGGAGTTTTCACGAGCAGTACTTC.

This chain joins TRBV19 and TRBJ2-7; weak D call: TRBD2 (5 bases). The CDR3 is 14 amino acids. V was trimmed by 1 base and J by 3 bases, leaving 10 bases between them. Per germline, CDR1 LNHDA and CDR2 SQIVND (reference sequence). The CDR3 is CASSIGGDYYEQYF. For the CDR3, the DNA is TGTGCCAGTAGTATAGGCGGCGACTACTACGAGCAGTACTTC.

This chain uses TRBV9 with TRBJ1-1; D is unclear. The germline V gene encodes CDR1 SGDLS and CDR2 YYNGEE. The CDR3 spans 14 residues. Trimming took off 0 bases at V and 10 bases at J, with 16 bases between the two ends. This CDR3 reads CASSVEDRPEGAFF. CDR3 DNA: TGTGCCAGCAGCGTAGAGGACCGGCCCGAGGGAGCTTTCTTT.

This clone was counted a few times. This rearrangement joins TRBV27 to TRBJ1-5; 7 bases map to TRBD1. Germline values: CDR1 MNHEY, CDR2 SMNVEV (reference sequence). Trimming removed 4 bases from V and 4 bases from J; junction bases left unmatched: 25. This CDR3 has 21 residues. CDR3 nucleotide sequence: TGTGCCAGCAGTTGGAGAAGCCGGGACAGCGCCCACCTAGTCGCAAATCAGCCCCAGCATTTT. Its protein product is CASSWRSRDSAHLVANQPQHF.

The chain combines TRBV28 with TRBJ2-7; D perhaps matches TRBD2 (6 bases). The V end was cut by 1 base, the J end by 2 bases, with 18 bases between. The CDR3 length is 17 residues. Germline lookup yields CDR1 MDHEN and CDR2 SYDVKM. The CDR3 spells CASSLSYGAGDTYEQYF. In DNA, the CDR3 is TGTGCCAGCAGTTTATCTTATGGAGCGGGCGACACCTACGAGCAGTACTTC.

V is TRBV11-1 and J is TRBJ2-2; weak D call: TRBD1 (6 bases). Germline CDR1 SGHAT, CDR2 FQDESV (reference sequence). V gave up 4 bases and J gave up 4 bases, with 13 bases separating them. The CDR3 spans 15 residues. The DNA for the CDR3 is TGTGCCAGCAGCTATACAGGGTCCGGCACCGGGGAGCTGTTTTTT. Protein: CASSYTGSGTGELFF.

This clone was recorded a few times. The chain has TRBV11-3 and TRBJ2-5; D is possibly TRBD2 (5 bases). The CDR3 extends over 15 amino acids. Germline CDR1 reads SGHNT; CDR2 reads YENEEA. V lost 0 bases, J lost 5 bases, and 13 bases lay in between. The CDR3, as DNA: TGTGCCAGCAGCTTAGAATCACAACCGGGGGAGACCCAGTACTTC. Its protein is CASSLESQPGETQYF.

The rearrangement links TRBV10-3 to TRBJ2-3; 10 bases line up with TRBD2. This CDR3 region has 15 residues. Germline V gives CDR1 ENHRY, CDR2 SYGVKD. Trimming cost V 2 bases and J 3 bases; bases outside gene matches: 2. The CDR3 sequence: CAISEQAGGTDTQYF. CDR3 coding DNA: TGTGCCATCAGTGAGCAAGCGGGAGGGACAGATACGCAGTATTTT.